This T cell receptor beta chain was captured in a study of cytomegalovirus exposure and HLA in healthy donors. The primer mix had 60 Vbeta and 13 Jbeta primers. Assay used: immunoSEQ multiplex PCR; TCRdb lists only in-frame clones, some missing. The table has some 110,000 clones, about four fifths seen once. The germline V and J ends were trimmed by 5 bases and 7 bases, with 14 bases remaining between them. Germline lookup yields CDR1 LNHDA and CDR2 SQIVND (reference sequence). The CDR3 covers 13 residues. The receptor was derived from a man aged 40-49 years in good health and CMV-seronegative. The chain couples TRBV19 to TRBJ1-1; D remains ambiguous. Sequencing was carried out using PBMCs. The CDR3 region has the DNA TGTGCCAGTAGTCCTCGTAGCCGTTTTGAAGCTTTCTTT. This codes for CASSPRSRFEAFF. The full variable domain, completed using reference TRBV19 and TRBJ1-1, is DGGITQSPKYLFRKEGQNVTLSCEQNLNHDAMYWYRQDPGQGLRLIYYSQIVNDFQKGDIAEGYSVSREKKESFPLTVTSAQKNPTAFYLCASSPRSRFEAFFGQGTRLTVV.